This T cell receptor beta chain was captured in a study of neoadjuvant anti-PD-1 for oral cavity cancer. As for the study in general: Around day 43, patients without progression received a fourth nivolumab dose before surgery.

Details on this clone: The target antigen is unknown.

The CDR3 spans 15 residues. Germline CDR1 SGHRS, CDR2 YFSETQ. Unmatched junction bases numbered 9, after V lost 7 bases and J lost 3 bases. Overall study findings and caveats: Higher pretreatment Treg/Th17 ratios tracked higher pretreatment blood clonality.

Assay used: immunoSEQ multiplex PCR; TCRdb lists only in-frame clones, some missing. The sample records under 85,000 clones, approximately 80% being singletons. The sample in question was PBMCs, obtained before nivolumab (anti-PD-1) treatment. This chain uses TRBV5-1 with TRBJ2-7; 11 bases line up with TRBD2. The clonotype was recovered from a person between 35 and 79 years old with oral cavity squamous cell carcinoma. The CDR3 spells CASRLMTSGNYEQYF. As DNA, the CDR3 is TGCGCCAGCCGCCTAATGACTAGCGGGAACTACGAGCAGTACTTC.